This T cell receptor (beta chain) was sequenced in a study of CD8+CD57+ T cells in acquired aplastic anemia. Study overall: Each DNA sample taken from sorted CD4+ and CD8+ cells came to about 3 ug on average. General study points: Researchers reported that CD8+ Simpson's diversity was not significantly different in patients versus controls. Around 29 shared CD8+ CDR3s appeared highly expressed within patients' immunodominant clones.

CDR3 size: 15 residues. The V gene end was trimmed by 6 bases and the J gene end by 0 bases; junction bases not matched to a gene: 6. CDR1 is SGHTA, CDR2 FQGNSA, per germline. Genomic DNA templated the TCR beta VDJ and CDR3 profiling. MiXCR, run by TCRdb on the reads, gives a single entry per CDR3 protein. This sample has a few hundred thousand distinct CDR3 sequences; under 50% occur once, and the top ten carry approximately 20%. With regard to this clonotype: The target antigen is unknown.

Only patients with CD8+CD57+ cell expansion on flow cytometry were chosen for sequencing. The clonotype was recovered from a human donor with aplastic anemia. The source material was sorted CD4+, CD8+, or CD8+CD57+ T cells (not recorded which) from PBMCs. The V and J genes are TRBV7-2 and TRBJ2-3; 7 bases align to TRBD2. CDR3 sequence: CASRRSGASTDTQYF. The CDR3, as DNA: TGTGCCAGCAGACGAAGCGGGGCTAGCACAGATACGCAGTATTTT.